This T cell receptor beta chain was observed in a study of cytomegalovirus exposure and HLA in healthy donors. Germline loops: CDR1 LNHDA, CDR2 SQIVND (reference sequence). The CDR3 extends over 14 amino acids. V lost 1 base to trimming and J lost 1 base, with 7 bases between them. To note about this clone: Its matching antigen is unknown.

Vbeta (60) and Jbeta (13) primers were used in the PCR. The protocol was immunoSEQ multiplex PCR, while the TCRdb copy is restricted to in-frame clones and leaves out a portion. The sample has 200,000 to 250,000 clones, 82% seen once. Findings of the study overall: Fewer N-insertions than the approximately 700-donor mean were reportedly shown by an Asian-associated ancestry cluster in a later analysis.

Sequencing input: PBMCs. The receptor was isolated from a middle-aged woman in good health and CMV-seropositive. The V and J genes are TRBV19 and TRBJ2-5; no firm D call. DNA of the CDR3: TGTGCCAGTAGTATAGGCGGCTCCCAAGAGACCCAGTACTTC. The encoded protein is CASSIGGSQETQYF.